These T cell receptor beta chains were read from a single sample in a study of T cell responses to AZD1222 COVID-19 vaccine. Only in-frame clones appear in the TCRdb table, and some are missing; sequencing was by immunoSEQ multiplex PCR. The sample has under 200,000 clones; 88% are singletons. Sample: peripheral blood, taken on day 0 of AZD1222 vaccination. The source is an adult in good health. Each CDR3 is given with its conserved first and last residue. D genes are given only for firm matches. A row's size may be missing; if present it is once, few, many or a size class.

>NA|TRBV6-5|TRBJ2-2|NA
CASNNRDGITGELFF
TGTGCCAGCAATAACAGGGACGGGATAACCGGGGAGCTGTTTTTT
>NA|TRBV9|TRBJ1-2|TRBD1
CASSVGGQSNYGYTF
TGTGCCAGCAGCGTAGGGGGACAGTCTAACTATGGCTACACCTTC
>NA|TRBV7-9|TRBJ2-4|NA
CASSFGLDAKNIQYF
TGTGCCAGCAGCTTCGGACTGGACGCCAAAAACATTCAGTACTTC
>NA|TRBV9|TRBJ2-5|NA
CASSVDLGAKEETQYF
TGTGCCAGCAGCGTAGATCTGGGGGCTAAAGAAGAGACCCAGTACTTC
>NA|TRBV2|TRBJ1-1|NA
CASSEISNTEAFF
TGTGCCAGCAGTGAAATATCGAACACTGAAGCTTTCTTT
>NA|TRBV4-3|TRBJ1-5|NA
CASSQDFFRGRYNQPQHF
TGCGCCAGCAGCCAAGATTTTTTTCGTGGCCGGTACAATCAGCCCCAGCATTTT
>NA|TRBV5-8|TRBJ1-2|NA
CASSPGWTLVGGYTF
TGTGCCAGCAGCCCCGGGTGGACCCTAGTCGGGGGCTACACCTTC
>NA|TRBV27|TRBJ1-1|TRBD1
CASSFRHRGDEAFF
TGTGCCAGCAGTTTCCGTCACAGGGGAGATGAAGCTTTCTTT
>once|TRBV30|TRBJ1-1|NA
CAWSYDKIQAFF
TGTGCCTGGAGTTACGACAAAATCCAAGCTTTCTTT
>NA|TRBV10-3|TRBJ1-1|NA
CAIVVDKGLNTEAFF
TGTGCCATCGTGGTGGACAAGGGGCTGAACACTGAAGCTTTCTTT
>NA|TRBV6-1|TRBJ1-1|NA
CASSEGGPLAFF
TGTGCCAGCAGTGAAGGAGGGCCTTTGGCTTTCTTT
>NA|TRBV18|TRBJ1-2|NA
CASSGDSTNYGYTF
TGTGCCAGCTCAGGGGACTCAACTAACTATGGCTACACCTTC
>NA|TRBV30|TRBJ1-1|NA
CAWSAGAVEAFF
TGTGCCTGGAGTGCGGGGGCAGTTGAAGCTTTCTTT
>few|TRBV6-5|TRBJ2-7|TRBD1
CASLDRGHFYEQYF
TGTGCCAGCCTGGACAGGGGCCATTTCTACGAGCAGTACTTC
>NA|TRBV6-1|TRBJ1-6|NA
CASSEAPGGKQSPLHF
TGTGCCAGCAGTGAAGCCCCGGGGGGTAAACAGTCACCCCTCCACTTT
>NA|TRBV7-3|TRBJ2-2|TRBD1
CASSPTGNGELFF
TGTGCCAGCAGCCCGACAGGGAACGGGGAGCTGTTTTTT
>NA|TRBV2|TRBJ1-3|NA
CASSAGGRAGNTIYF
TGTGCCAGCAGTGCGGGGGGGCGAGCTGGAAACACCATATATTTT
>NA|TRBV4-1|TRBJ2-3|TRBD2
CASSQGLAGASGDTQYF
TGCGCCAGCAGCCAGGGACTAGCGGGGGCATCTGGAGATACGCAGTATTTT
>NA|TRBV23-1|TRBJ1-5|NA
CASSHPGTRENQPQHF
TGCGCCAGCAGTCATCCCGGGACACGGGAAAATCAGCCCCAGCATTTT
>NA|TRBV27|TRBJ1-5|NA
CASNPFGGSNQPQHF
TGTGCCAGCAACCCCTTTGGAGGCAGCAATCAGCCCCAGCATTTT
>NA|TRBV2|TRBJ2-1|TRBD1
CASSESGQVRQFF
TGTGCCAGCAGTGAATCCGGACAGGTCCGGCAGTTCTTC
>NA|TRBV7-9|TRBJ1-3|NA
CASSLPGRGNTIYF
TGTGCCAGCAGCTTACCAGGGAGAGGAAACACCATATATTTT
>NA|TRBV10-3|TRBJ1-1|NA
CAIQQTGNTEAFF
TGTGCCATCCAACAGACAGGGAACACTGAAGCTTTCTTT
>once|TRBV6-2/TRBV6-3|TRBJ1-4|NA
CASSYGGFAEKLFF
TGTGCCAGCAGTTACGGGGGATTCGCTGAAAAACTGTTTTTT
>NA|TRBV6-2/TRBV6-3|TRBJ1-1|NA
CASSYFAMNTEAFF
TGTGCCAGCAGTTACTTCGCTATGAACACTGAAGCTTTCTTT
>NA|TRBV2|TRBJ1-2|NA
CASSPRRDNYGYTF
TGTGCCAGCAGTCCCCGACGGGATAACTATGGCTACACCTTC
>NA|TRBV6-6|TRBJ2-2|TRBD1
CASRPQGANTGELFF
TGTGCCAGCAGGCCACAGGGGGCGAACACCGGGGAGCTGTTTTTT
>NA|TRBV28|TRBJ1-1|NA
CASSLYVYTEAFF
TGTGCCAGCAGTTTATACGTGTACACTGAAGCTTTCTTT
>NA|TRBV6-5|TRBJ1-2|NA
CASSFRDSISYGYTF
TGTGCCAGCAGCTTCAGGGACTCCATCTCATATGGCTACACCTTC
>NA|TRBV28|TRBJ2-4|NA
CASSDSVAKNIQYF
TGTGCCAGCAGTGACTCCGTAGCCAAAAACATTCAGTACTTC
>once|TRBV2|TRBJ1-5|TRBD1
CASSEGQRNQPQHF
TGTGCCAGCAGCGAGGGACAGCGCAATCAGCCCCAGCATTTT
>NA|TRBV28|TRBJ1-1|NA
CASSLEGGTLEAFF
TGTGCCAGCAGTTTAGAGGGAGGAACACTGGAAGCTTTCTTT
>NA|TRBV7-9|TRBJ2-7|TRBD1
CASSGTGDEQYF
TGTGCCAGCAGCGGGACAGGGGACGAGCAGTACTTC
>NA|TRBV7-2|TRBJ1-5|NA
CASSLGAGRQPQHF
TGTGCCAGCAGCTTAGGGGCAGGGAGGCAGCCCCAGCATTTT
>NA|TRBV2|TRBJ1-3|NA
CASSVSRGNTIYF
TGTGCCAGCAGTGTTTCCCGTGGAAACACCATATATTTT
>NA|TRBV4-2|TRBJ1-4|NA
CASSQLQGANEKLFF
TGTGCCAGCAGCCAATTACAGGGCGCTAATGAAAAACTGTTTTTT
>NA|TRBV30|TRBJ1-4|NA
CAWSRSQGEKLFF
TGTGCCTGGAGTAGGTCACAGGGTGAAAAACTGTTTTTT
>NA|TRBV7-9|TRBJ1-4|TRBD1
CASSLGDRGANEKLFF
TGTGCCAGCAGCTTAGGGGACAGGGGGGCTAATGAAAAACTGTTTTTT
>NA|TRBV2|TRBJ2-7|NA
CASSEPFLVEQYF
TGTGCCAGCAGTGAGCCCTTTTTGGTCGAGCAGTACTTC
>NA|TRBV7-9|TRBJ2-7|TRBD1
CASSDPGTEVGGPLAEQYF
TGTGCCAGCAGCGACCCCGGGACCGAAGTAGGGGGCCCGTTGGCCGAGCAGTACTTC
>NA|TRBV19|TRBJ2-1|NA
CASSIRQATYNEQFF
TGTGCCAGTAGTATACGACAGGCTACCTACAATGAGCAGTTCTTC
>NA|TRBV6-5|TRBJ1-1|NA
CASRSQKNTEAFF
TGTGCCAGCAGGTCGCAGAAGAACACTGAAGCTTTCTTT
>NA|TRBV30|TRBJ2-2|TRBD2
CAWSTGLAVGELFF
TGTGCCTGGAGCACGGGACTAGCGGTTGGGGAGCTGTTTTTT
>NA|TRBV6-4|TRBJ2-1|TRBD2
CASSDSTSGSEQFF
TGTGCCAGCAGTGACTCGACTAGCGGGAGTGAGCAGTTCTTC
>NA|TRBV23-1|TRBJ2-7|NA
CASRSAGYF
TGCGCCAGCAGGTCGGCAGGGTACTTC
>NA|TRBV7-2|TRBJ1-2|NA
CASSLGGSLNYGYTF
TGTGCCAGCAGCTTAGGGGGCTCATTGAACTATGGCTACACCTTC
>NA|TRBV4-3|TRBJ2-7|NA
CASSQRVDQWGNEQYF
TGCGCCAGCAGCCAACGGGTGGATCAGTGGGGGAACGAGCAGTACTTC
>NA|TRBV29-1|TRBJ1-2|NA
CSVDLGVILGYTF
TGCAGCGTTGATCTGGGAGTCATTCTTGGCTACACCTTC
>NA|TRBV28|TRBJ1-1|NA
CASSLNRAGAFF
TGTGCCAGCAGTTTAAATAGGGCAGGAGCTTTCTTT
>NA|TRBV19|TRBJ1-4|NA
CASSIGTDEKLFF
TGTGCCAGTAGTATTGGGACGGATGAAAAACTGTTTTTT
>NA|TRBV6-5|TRBJ1-6|NA
CASSYDGSYNSPLHF
TGTGCCAGCAGTTACGACGGCTCCTATAATTCACCCCTCCACTTT
>NA|TRBV6-1|TRBJ1-3|NA
CASSEATDGGNTIYF
TGTGCCAGCAGTGAAGCGACGGATGGAGGAAACACCATATATTTT
>NA|TRBV19|TRBJ1-1|TRBD1
CASSMERMGQQNTEAFF
TGTGCCAGTAGTATGGAGAGGATGGGACAGCAGAACACTGAAGCTTTCTTT
>NA|TRBV6-8|TRBJ2-7|TRBD2
CAITGLAGLEQYF
TGTGCCATTACGGGACTAGCGGGATTAGAGCAGTACTTC
>NA|TRBV11-3|TRBJ2-1|NA
CASSLDGRGEQFF
TGTGCCAGCAGCTTAGATGGGCGGGGAGAGCAGTTCTTC
>NA|TRBV4-2|TRBJ1-5|NA
CASSQERRGQPQHF
TGTGCCAGCAGCCAAGAAAGGAGAGGCCAGCCCCAGCATTTT
>once|TRBV19|TRBJ1-5|NA
CASSQWEVSNQPQHF
TGTGCCAGTAGCCAGTGGGAGGTGAGCAATCAGCCCCAGCATTTT
>NA|TRBV7-8|TRBJ1-5|TRBD1
CASSLEPLGTVPQPQHF
TGTGCCAGCAGCTTAGAACCACTCGGGACAGTTCCGCAGCCCCAGCATTTT
>NA|TRBV7-3|TRBJ2-3|TRBD1
CASSPFPGQGADTQYF
TGTGCCAGCAGCCCATTTCCGGGACAGGGGGCGGATACGCAGTATTTT